This is a list of T cell receptor beta chains from one sample in a study of OX40 agonist ivuxolimab in advanced cancers. Profiling relied on immunoSEQ multiplex PCR, and the TCRdb table lists in-frame clones only, not all of them. This table has about 58,000 clones, roughly 80% appearing once. Sample: CD4+ or CD8+ T cells sorted from blood, taken in a trial of the OX40 agonist ivuxolimab. The receptors shown here come from an adult with an advanced solid tumor such as melanoma, head and neck, liver or kidney cancer. Each CDR3 is given with its conserved first and last residue. A D gene is named only where the DNA matches it firmly. Where a row states a size, it is once, few, many or the class of an expanded clone; other rows omit it.

D: .; V: TRBV5-1; J: TRBJ2-6; size: .; CDR3: CASSSASGANVLTF; DNA: TGCGCCAGCAGCTCTGCCTCTGGGGCCAACGTCCTGACTTTC
D: .; V: TRBV28; J: TRBJ1-4; size: .; CDR3: CASSSLLNLGSEKLFF; DNA: TGTGCCAGCAGTTCCCTCCTCAACCTGGGGAGTGAAAAACTGTTTTTT
D: TRBD1; V: TRBV7-8; J: TRBJ1-2; size: .; CDR3: CASSPSTGGGYTF; DNA: TGTGCCAGCAGCCCCTCGACAGGGGGCGGCTACACCTTC
D: .; V: TRBV4-2; J: TRBJ1-1; size: .; CDR3: CASSQGGHPEAFF; DNA: TGTGCCAGCAGCCAAGGGGGTCACCCTGAAGCTTTCTTT
D: .; V: TRBV21-1; J: TRBJ1-5; size: .; CDR3: CASSRSYGQLNQPQHF; DNA: TGTGCCAGCAGCAGAAGCTATGGACAGCTCAATCAGCCCCAGCATTTT
D: .; V: TRBV10-3; J: TRBJ1-4; size: .; CDR3: CAISESQGPDEKLFF; DNA: TGTGCCATCAGTGAGTCTCAGGGGCCGGATGAAAAACTGTTTTTT
D: .; V: TRBV11-2; J: TRBJ1-1; size: once; CDR3: CASSSEQGNTEAFF; DNA: TGTGCCAGCAGCTCGGAACAGGGGAACACTGAAGCTTTCTTT
D: TRBD1; V: TRBV7-9; J: TRBJ2-5; size: .; CDR3: CASSFLGTAVQETQYF; DNA: TGTGCCAGCAGCTTCCTCGGGACAGCAGTCCAAGAGACCCAGTACTTC
D: .; V: TRBV7-2; J: TRBJ1-6; size: .; CDR3: CASSYLTENSPLHF; DNA: TGTGCTAGCAGTTACTTGACAGAAAATTCACCCCTCCACTTT
D: .; V: TRBV7-3; J: TRBJ1-5; size: .; CDR3: CASSPGHQGQPQHF; DNA: TGTGCCAGCAGCCCGGGACATCAGGGTCAGCCCCAGCATTTT
D: .; V: TRBV28; J: TRBJ1-4; size: .; CDR3: CASRWGIEEKLFF; DNA: TGTGCCAGCAGGTGGGGGATAGAGGAAAAACTGTTTTTT
D: .; V: TRBV6-1; J: TRBJ1-6; size: few; CDR3: CASTGPYNSPLHF; DNA: TGTGCCAGCACCGGACCCTATAATTCACCCCTCCACTTT
D: TRBD2; V: TRBV5-1; J: TRBJ2-7; size: .; CDR3: CASSQTSGGTYEQYF; DNA: TGCGCCAGCAGCCAGACTAGCGGGGGCACCTACGAGCAGTACTTC
D: TRBD1; V: TRBV7-2; J: TRBJ1-5; size: .; CDR3: CASSPGQGLDQPQHF; DNA: TGTGCCAGCAGCCCGGGACAGGGTCTGGATCAGCCCCAGCATTTT
D: .; V: TRBV5-6; J: TRBJ1-5; size: .; CDR3: CASSEARGAGNQPQHF; DNA: TGTGCCAGCAGCGAAGCCAGGGGAGCGGGCAATCAGCCCCAGCATTTT
D: .; V: TRBV28; J: TRBJ2-3; size: once; CDR3: CASSLGAGRSTDTQYF; DNA: TGTGCCAGCAGTCTCGGCGCAGGGCGGTCCACAGATACGCAGTATTTT
D: TRBD1; V: TRBV6-4; J: TRBJ1-1; size: .; CDR3: CASSAQGGANTEAFF; DNA: TGTGCCAGCAGTGCCCAGGGGGGCGCGAACACTGAAGCTTTCTTT
D: .; V: TRBV18; J: TRBJ1-2; size: .; CDR3: CASSQTRANYGYTF; DNA: TGTGCCAGCTCACAGACCCGAGCTAACTATGGCTACACCTTC
D: TRBD1; V: TRBV30; J: TRBJ1-1; size: .; CDR3: CAWGTGNTEAFF; DNA: TGTGCCTGGGGGACAGGGAACACTGAAGCTTTCTTT
D: .; V: TRBV7-9; J: TRBJ1-4; size: few; CDR3: CASSFSRGEKLFF; DNA: TGTGCCAGCAGCTTTTCCAGAGGGGAAAAACTGTTTTTT
D: TRBD2; V: TRBV5-1; J: TRBJ2-3; size: .; CDR3: CASSLAGGLGDTQYF; DNA: TGCGCCAGCAGCTTGGCGGGGGGGCTCGGGGATACGCAGTATTTT
D: TRBD1; V: TRBV11-2; J: TRBJ2-3; size: once; CDR3: CASSSRGTGSGTDTQYF; DNA: TGTGCCAGCAGCTCTAGGGGGACAGGGTCGGGCACAGATACGCAGTATTTT
D: .; V: TRBV29-1; J: TRBJ1-5; size: .; CDR3: CSVGQFNQPQHF; DNA: TGCAGCGTTGGACAGTTCAATCAGCCCCAGCATTTT
D: .; V: TRBV6-1; J: TRBJ1-4; size: .; CDR3: CASSRTQKVEKLFF; DNA: TGTGCCAGCAGTCGGACGCAAAAGGTTGAAAAACTGTTTTTT
D: .; V: TRBV13; J: TRBJ2-1; size: .; CDR3: CASIPGGRTREQFF; DNA: TGTGCCAGCATCCCTGGAGGACGGACTCGTGAGCAGTTCTTC
D: .; V: TRBV23-1; J: TRBJ2-7; size: .; CDR3: CASTPPADLSYEQYF; DNA: TGCGCCAGCACACCTCCCGCGGACCTCTCCTACGAGCAGTACTTC
D: .; V: TRBV7-9; J: TRBJ2-2; size: .; CDR3: CASSLTVTDETTGELFF; DNA: TGTGCCAGCAGCTTAACTGTGACGGACGAGACCACCGGGGAGCTGTTTTTT
D: .; V: TRBV5-6; J: TRBJ1-1; size: once; CDR3: CASSFPGPGTEAFF; DNA: TGTGCCAGCAGCTTCCCCGGACCGGGGACTGAAGCTTTCTTT
D: .; V: TRBV5-8; J: TRBJ2-3; size: once; CDR3: CASSFRGAQTDTQYF; DNA: TGTGCCAGCAGCTTTCGGGGGGCCCAGACAGATACGCAGTATTTT
D: .; V: TRBV19; J: TRBJ2-7; size: .; CDR3: CASRAYPDSYEQYF; DNA: TGTGCCAGTAGGGCGTACCCGGACTCCTACGAGCAGTACTTC
D: TRBD1; V: TRBV7-9; J: TRBJ2-2; size: .; CDR3: CASSLAGFGTGVTGELFF; DNA: TGTGCCAGCAGCTTAGCAGGCTTTGGGACAGGGGTCACCGGGGAGCTGTTTTTT
D: .; V: TRBV18; J: TRBJ2-5; size: .; CDR3: CASSPRGGVQETQYF; DNA: TGTGCCAGCTCACCACGAGGGGGGGTCCAAGAGACCCAGTACTTC
D: .; V: TRBV2; J: TRBJ2-6; size: .; CDR3: CATQQSANYPGANVLTF; DNA: TGTGCCACCCAACAGTCCGCCAACTATCCTGGGGCCAACGTCCTGACTTTC
D: .; V: TRBV11-2; J: TRBJ1-1; size: .; CDR3: CASSLGVVMNTEAFF; DNA: TGTGCCAGCAGCTTAGGGGTGGTGATGAACACTGAAGCTTTCTTT
D: .; V: TRBV6-5; J: TRBJ1-4; size: .; CDR3: CASSYVWGADAKLFF; DNA: TGTGCCAGCAGCTACGTATGGGGGGCTGATGCAAAACTGTTTTTT
D: .; V: TRBV7-9; J: TRBJ1-5; size: .; CDR3: CASSRQDQPQHF; DNA: TGTGCCAGCAGTAGACAGGATCAGCCCCAGCATTTT
D: .; V: TRBV11-1; J: TRBJ1-2; size: .; CDR3: CASSLAQSTADYGYTF; DNA: TGTGCCAGCAGCTTAGCGCAATCGACAGCCGACTATGGCTACACCTTC
D: TRBD2; V: TRBV7-2; J: TRBJ2-2; size: .; CDR3: CASSLQLAGAANTGELFF; DNA: TGTGCCAGCAGCTTACAACTAGCGGGGGCCGCGAACACCGGGGAGCTGTTTTTT
D: .; V: TRBV5-1; J: TRBJ2-5; size: .; CDR3: CASSLRSQETQYF; DNA: TGCGCCAGCAGCTTAAGGAGCCAAGAGACCCAGTACTTC
D: TRBD2; V: TRBV5-4; J: TRBJ2-3; size: .; CDR3: CASSLRLAGGTDTQYF; DNA: TGTGCCAGCAGCCTGAGACTAGCGGGGGGCACAGATACGCAGTATTTT
D: TRBD1; V: TRBV5-5; J: TRBJ2-5; size: few; CDR3: CASGRDRGRETQYF; DNA: TGTGCCAGCGGTCGGGACAGGGGGAGGGAGACCCAGTACTTC